A selection of T cell receptor beta chains follows, all from one sample in a study of T-cell memory formation after mild COVID-19. TCRdb redid the calling of the 5' RACE reads with MiXCR, one entry per CDR3 protein. The data show around 340,000 distinct CDR3 sequences, around 13% seen once. The sample consisted of PBMCs or a T cell subset sorted from them (not recorded which). The receptor set was obtained from a man between 18 and 35 years old who had mild COVID-19 (a few samples of this study predate the infection). Cell type and time point are not known. CDR3s leave out the opening cysteine and the closing phenylalanine or tryptophan. The order of the fields is V gene, D gene, J gene, CDR3 protein. A D gene is named only where the DNA matches it firmly.

TRBV5-6,.,TRBJ1-1,ASSSDTNTEAF
TRBV4-1,.,TRBJ2-1,ASSQGLRGPRRGNEQF
TRBV5-1,.,TRBJ2-2,ASSPELPNTGELF
TRBV12-3/TRBV12-4,.,TRBJ1-3,ASSSSAIY
TRBV11-2,TRBD1,TRBJ1-2,ASSKMRSGTGNGYT
TRBV12-3/TRBV12-4,.,TRBJ2-5,ASSFQGKETQY
TRBV5-1,.,TRBJ2-1,ASSTGSSSYNEQF
TRBV15,.,TRBJ2-3,ATNQWTAISTDTQY
TRBV28,TRBD1,TRBJ2-2,ASSYDRVGSGELF
TRBV27,.,TRBJ1-1,ASRLQSGRQNTEAF